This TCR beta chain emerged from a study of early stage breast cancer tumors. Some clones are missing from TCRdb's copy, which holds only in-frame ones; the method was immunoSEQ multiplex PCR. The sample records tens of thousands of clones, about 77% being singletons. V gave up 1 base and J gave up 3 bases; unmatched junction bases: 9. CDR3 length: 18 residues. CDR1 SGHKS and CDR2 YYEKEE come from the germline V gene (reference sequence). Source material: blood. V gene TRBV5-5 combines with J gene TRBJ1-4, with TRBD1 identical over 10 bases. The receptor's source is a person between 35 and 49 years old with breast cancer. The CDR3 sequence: CASSLNRDRGGANEKLFF. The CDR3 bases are TGTGCCAGCAGCTTGAACCGGGACAGGGGAGGGGCTAATGAAAAACTGTTTTTT.